These T cell receptor beta chains were read from a single sample in a study of T cells after yellow fever vaccination. Each CDR3 protein gets one entry after TCRdb re-called the 5' RACE reads with MiXCR. The sample lists about 340,000 distinct CDR3 sequences; around 12% were seen once. Source: CD4+ T cells sorted from PBMCs, taken 15 days after the yellow fever booster vaccination. Every receptor here comes from a man aged 18-30 years who received the YFV17D yellow fever vaccine. CDR3s leave out the opening cysteine and the closing phenylalanine or tryptophan. Clone size is shown for a subset of rows, as once, few, many or a class of expanded clone.

v_call,clone_size,j_call,cdr3_aa
TRBV18,few,TRBJ1-2,ASSPQLGTNYGYT
TRBV3-1,.,TRBJ1-2,ASSQLTVYGYT
TRBV25-1,.,TRBJ2-5,ASSERTGGSWRQETQY
TRBV20-1,many,TRBJ2-1,SAATGTSNLGEQF
TRBV12-3/TRBV12-4,.,TRBJ1-2,ASKRTGGVDGYGYT
TRBV5-4,.,TRBJ2-3,ASSSQETTDTQY
TRBV3-1,.,TRBJ1-2,ASSQRGTTYGYT
TRBV24-1,.,TRBJ2-3,ATSEPGGGTDTQY
TRBV20-1,few,TRBJ2-1,SARVLGYNEQF
TRBV20-1,.,TRBJ1-5,SARGNPGANNRPQH
TRBV15,.,TRBJ1-5,ATSQIQGAWQPQH
TRBV2,.,TRBJ2-5,ASSTTSLQETQY
TRBV2,.,TRBJ2-1,ASTPEAGRALGQF
TRBV27,few,TRBJ1-1,ATSLRARAYNTEAF
TRBV29-1,many,TRBJ2-5,SVTRSDGETQY
TRBV7-2,few,TRBJ1-1,ASSLATGMNTEAF
TRBV7-3,few,TRBJ2-3,ASRMGATDTQY
TRBV7-2,.,TRBJ2-5,ASSFQRGRPQETQY
TRBV5-1,many,TRBJ2-5,ASSLVGLQETQY
TRBV5-1,many,TRBJ2-1,ASSPTSGGYNEQF
TRBV4-1,few,TRBJ1-1,ASSQERRQKNTEAF
TRBV7-2,.,TRBJ2-5,ASSTAPGLLETQY
TRBV5-4,few,TRBJ2-1,ASSSGLAVYNEQF
TRBV29-1,.,TRBJ2-5,SVTGTSGQETQY
TRBV18,few,TRBJ1-5,ASSPGEDQPQH
TRBV3-1,.,TRBJ2-5,ASSPMRETQY
TRBV5-5,.,TRBJ2-7,ASSPFPRGSVYEQY
TRBV7-9,.,TRBJ1-1,SSSLVGQGRAEAF
TRBV6-2/TRBV6-3,.,TRBJ2-5,ASSYEAGGKETQY
TRBV25-1,few,TRBJ2-2,ASSASRGHNTGELF
TRBV6-6,.,TRBJ2-2,ASSYQTSWGRLF
TRBV10-3,few,TRBJ1-3,ATGAGDITGNTIY
TRBV7-8,.,TRBJ2-4,ASSLRPAGLGNIQY
TRBV5-1,once,TRBJ2-5,ASCLGGLRSQETQY
TRBV2,.,TRBJ2-1,ASGGLAGYNEQF
TRBV5-5,many,TRBJ2-2,ASSLSGLGELF
TRBV27,.,TRBJ1-5,ASSLRSDAGQPQH
TRBV7-6,many,TRBJ1-2,ASSSTGKRAGYT
TRBV5-4,.,TRBJ1-2,ASSAQGQDGYT
TRBV4-1,.,TRBJ1-2,ASSHEFQRSGGYT
TRBV2,few,TRBJ1-6,ATRRESNSPLH
TRBV9,few,TRBJ2-3,ASSVAVGADTQY
TRBV20-1,.,TRBJ2-4,SASWLAGAGINIQY
TRBV19,.,TRBJ2-2,ASSPTSGYTGELF
TRBV10-3,.,TRBJ2-6,AISAQSGTEDYSGANVLT